This TCR beta chain was sequenced in a study of cytomegalovirus exposure and HLA in healthy donors. Overall study results and limits: Cytomegalovirus association was listed for 164 TCR beta chains.

PCR employed 60 Vbeta and 13 Jbeta primers. Only in-frame clones appear in the TCRdb table, and some are missing; sequencing was by immunoSEQ multiplex PCR. Of 200,000 to 300,000 clones listed, around 76% are singletons. Germline-derived CDR1 and CDR2 are SQVTM and ANQGSEA. The CDR3 consists of 13 residues. Deletions cut 7 bases from V and 1 base from J, with 11 bases between. Of note for this clone: The antigen is unknown.

The gene calls are TRBV29-1 and TRBJ2-1, with unresolved D. This TCR was sampled from a woman aged 40 to 50 in good health and CMV-seropositive. The sequencing sample was made of PBMCs. This CDR3 reads CSGGSLSYNEQFF. Here the CDR3 DNA reads TGCAGCGGAGGTAGCTTATCCTACAATGAGCAGTTCTTC.